Listed below are T cell receptor beta chains from one sample, sequenced in a study of blood T cell repertoires in COVID-19. Measured with immunoSEQ multiplex PCR; TCRdb has only the in-frame clones, and not every one. The sample records fewer than 300,000 clones, less than 85% being singletons. Source material: peripheral blood. The source is a woman between 18 and 29 years old with acute or convalescent COVID-19. Both conserved end residues are part of each CDR3. A D gene is named only where the DNA matches it firmly. Clone size is stated in some rows and not others, as once, few, many or a class when expanded.

D: -; size: -; J: TRBJ2-1; V: TRBV7-9; CDR3: CASSRDNEQFF; DNA: TGTGCCAGCAGCCGGGATAATGAGCAGTTCTTC
D: TRBD2; size: few; J: TRBJ2-2; V: TRBV6-5; CDR3: CASSYLTAGNTGELFF; DNA: TGTGCCAGCAGTTATCTGACAGCGGGAAACACCGGGGAGCTGTTTTTT
D: TRBD1; size: -; J: TRBJ1-2; V: TRBV7-2; CDR3: CASSFSGTGEGYTF; DNA: TGTGCCAGCAGCTTTTCCGGGACAGGGGAGGGCTACACCTTC
D: -; size: -; J: TRBJ1-2; V: TRBV24-1; CDR3: CATSRTANYGYTF; DNA: TGTGCCACCAGTAGGACAGCAAACTATGGCTACACCTTC
D: TRBD2; size: -; J: TRBJ2-2; V: TRBV2; CDR3: CASSTRESGELFF; DNA: TGTGCCAGCAGTACGCGGGAGTCCGGGGAGCTGTTTTTT
D: -; size: -; J: TRBJ1-5; V: TRBV27; CDR3: CASSWGVNQPQHF; DNA: TGTGCCAGCAGTTGGGGGGTCAATCAGCCCCAGCATTTT
D: TRBD2; size: -; J: TRBJ2-7; V: TRBV2; CDR3: CASLGYLAEVLTYEQYF; DNA: TGTGCCAGCCTTGGATACCTAGCGGAGGTCCTTACCTACGAGCAGTACTTC
D: TRBD1; size: -; J: TRBJ2-7; V: TRBV4-3; CDR3: CASSLRQGAYEQYF; DNA: TGCGCCAGCAGCCTACGACAGGGGGCCTACGAGCAGTACTTC
D: -; size: -; J: TRBJ2-7; V: TRBV7-9; CDR3: CASSSVPYEQYF; DNA: TGTGCCAGCAGCTCCGTCCCCTACGAGCAGTACTTC
D: -; size: -; J: TRBJ1-5; V: TRBV6-5; CDR3: CASRTNQPQHF; DNA: TGTGCCAGCAGGACAAATCAGCCCCAGCATTTT
D: -; size: -; J: TRBJ1-2; V: TRBV29-1; CDR3: CSVEAGELGYTF; DNA: TGCAGCGTTGAAGCGGGAGAACTGGGCTACACCTTC
D: TRBD1; size: -; J: TRBJ1-1; V: TRBV6-5; CDR3: CASMGTGKAQAFF; DNA: TGTGCCAGCATGGGGACAGGGAAAGCACAGGCTTTCTTT
D: -; size: few; J: TRBJ1-5; V: TRBV5-3; CDR3: CARSLGVAQPQHF; DNA: TGTGCCAGAAGCTTAGGGGTGGCTCAGCCCCAGCATTTT
D: TRBD2; size: -; J: TRBJ2-5; V: TRBV3-1/TRBV3-2; CDR3: CASSRARVLLAGAGETQYF; DNA: TGTGCCAGCAGCCGGGCAAGGGTTTTGTTAGCGGGAGCGGGGGAGACCCAGTACTTC
D: -; size: once; J: TRBJ2-2; V: TRBV4-3; CDR3: CASSQDSGFSTGELFF; DNA: TGCGCCAGCAGCCAAGACTCAGGGTTTAGCACCGGGGAGCTGTTTTTT
D: -; size: -; J: TRBJ2-7; V: TRBV27; CDR3: CASSLEGVSRSYEQYF; DNA: TGTGCCAGCAGTTTGGAAGGGGTATCGAGATCCTACGAGCAGTACTTC
D: -; size: -; J: TRBJ1-2; V: TRBV27; CDR3: CASSLRGSHGYTF; DNA: TGTGCCAGCAGTTTACGGGGTTCCCATGGCTACACCTTC
D: TRBD1; size: -; J: TRBJ2-5; V: TRBV11-2; CDR3: CASSRDRGETQYF; DNA: TGTGCCAGCAGCCGCGACAGGGGAGAGACCCAGTACTTC
D: TRBD1; size: -; J: TRBJ2-5; V: TRBV5-1; CDR3: CASSIGQVGETQYF; DNA: TGCGCCAGCAGCATCGGACAGGTCGGAGAGACCCAGTACTTC
D: -; size: -; J: TRBJ2-2; V: TRBV12-2; CDR3: CASRLDRVNGELFF; DNA: TGTGCAAGTCGCCTGGACAGGGTCAACGGGGAGCTGTTTTTT
D: -; size: -; J: TRBJ2-3; V: TRBV7-2; CDR3: CASSSPGVGWFTDTQYF; DNA: TGTGCCAGCAGCTCCCCCGGGGTGGGTTGGTTCACAGATACGCAGTATTTT
D: -; size: -; J: TRBJ2-7; V: TRBV29-1; CDR3: CSVGQIRGEQYF; DNA: TGCAGCGTTGGACAGATAAGGGGCGAGCAGTACTTC
D: -; size: -; J: TRBJ1-1; V: TRBV29-1; CDR3: CSADKNTEAFF; DNA: TGCAGCGCCGACAAGAACACTGAAGCTTTCTTT
D: -; size: -; J: TRBJ2-1; V: TRBV5-1; CDR3: CASSLTGYNEQFF; DNA: TGCGCCAGCAGCTTGACAGGGTACAATGAGCAGTTCTTC
D: -; size: -; J: TRBJ1-6; V: TRBV18; CDR3: CASSPPGQAANSPLHF; DNA: TGTGCCAGCTCACCCCCTGGGCAGGCCGCGAATTCACCCCTCCACTTT
D: TRBD1; size: -; J: TRBJ2-2; V: TRBV24-1; CDR3: CATSVTGSDTGELFF; DNA: TGTGCCACCAGTGTGACAGGGTCCGACACCGGGGAGCTGTTTTTT
D: -; size: -; J: TRBJ1-2; V: TRBV7-9; CDR3: CASSLSATSYGYTF; DNA: TGTGCCAGCAGCTTATCGGCTACTAGCTATGGCTACACCTTC
D: -; size: -; J: TRBJ2-1; V: TRBV7-3; CDR3: CASRLARIGGSYNEQFF; DNA: TGTGCCAGCCGTCTAGCTAGGATCGGCGGGTCCTACAATGAGCAGTTCTTC
D: TRBD2; size: -; J: TRBJ2-3; V: TRBV19; CDR3: CASSTIAGVSDTQYF; DNA: TGTGCCAGTAGTACGATAGCGGGAGTCTCAGATACGCAGTATTTT
D: TRBD1; size: once; J: TRBJ2-7; V: TRBV7-9; CDR3: CASSTRTGQEQYF; DNA: TGTGCCAGCAGCACTAGGACAGGGCAAGAGCAGTACTTC
D: -; size: once; J: TRBJ1-1; V: TRBV18; CDR3: CASSSGEDTEAFF; DNA: TGTGCCAGCTCCTCTGGAGAGGACACTGAAGCTTTCTTT
D: TRBD2; size: -; J: TRBJ2-1; V: TRBV2; CDR3: CASSAASGPRNEQFF; DNA: TGTGCCAGCAGCGCCGCTAGCGGACCTCGGAATGAGCAGTTCTTC
D: TRBD2; size: -; J: TRBJ2-1; V: TRBV12-5; CDR3: CASGLGGLADEQFF; DNA: TGTGCTAGTGGTTTGGGGGGACTAGCTGATGAGCAGTTCTTC
D: -; size: -; J: TRBJ2-7; V: TRBV30; CDR3: CAWEEGRAYEQYF; DNA: TGTGCCTGGGAGGAAGGGCGGGCCTACGAGCAGTACTTC
D: -; size: -; J: TRBJ1-1; V: TRBV30; CDR3: CAGMTVTEAFF; DNA: TGTGCCGGAATGACAGTCACTGAAGCTTTCTTT
D: -; size: -; J: TRBJ2-7; V: TRBV11-2; CDR3: CASSLVTGQTYEQYF; DNA: TGTGCCAGCAGCTTAGTTACAGGACAAACCTACGAGCAGTACTTC
D: TRBD1; size: -; J: TRBJ1-4; V: TRBV7-9; CDR3: CAGQGLNEKLFF; DNA: TGTGCCGGACAGGGCCTGAATGAAAAACTGTTTTTT
D: -; size: once; J: TRBJ1-5; V: TRBV7-9; CDR3: CASSLGQGGQPQHF; DNA: TGTGCCAGCAGCTTGGGGCAGGGCGGTCAGCCCCAGCATTTT
D: -; size: -; J: TRBJ2-1; V: TRBV19; CDR3: CASSPPAGRSSYNEQFF; DNA: TGTGCCAGTAGTCCCCCCGCGGGGAGGAGCTCCTACAATGAGCAGTTCTTC
D: TRBD2; size: few; J: TRBJ2-7; V: TRBV9; CDR3: CASSIAGGSPYEQYF; DNA: TGTGCCAGCAGCATCGCGGGGGGGTCACCCTACGAGCAGTACTTC
D: TRBD1; size: -; J: TRBJ2-1; V: TRBV27; CDR3: CASSFPGQGYEQFF; DNA: TGTGCCAGCAGTTTCCCGGGACAGGGGTATGAGCAGTTCTTC
D: TRBD1; size: -; J: TRBJ1-1; V: TRBV4-1; CDR3: CASSHPGTEGAEAFF; DNA: TGCGCCAGCAGCCACCCCGGGACAGAGGGCGCTGAAGCTTTCTTT
D: TRBD1; size: -; J: TRBJ1-2; V: TRBV19; CDR3: CASSDWTGNLLGYTF; DNA: TGTGCCAGTAGTGACTGGACAGGGAACCTCCTTGGCTACACCTTC
D: TRBD2; size: -; J: TRBJ2-1; V: TRBV29-1; CDR3: CSAQRGGYNEQFF; DNA: TGCAGCGCCCAGCGGGGCGGCTACAATGAGCAGTTCTTC
D: -; size: -; J: TRBJ2-6; V: TRBV4-2; CDR3: CASSQDRSGSGANVLTF; DNA: TGTGCCAGCAGCCAAGATAGGTCAGGCTCTGGGGCCAACGTCCTGACTTTC